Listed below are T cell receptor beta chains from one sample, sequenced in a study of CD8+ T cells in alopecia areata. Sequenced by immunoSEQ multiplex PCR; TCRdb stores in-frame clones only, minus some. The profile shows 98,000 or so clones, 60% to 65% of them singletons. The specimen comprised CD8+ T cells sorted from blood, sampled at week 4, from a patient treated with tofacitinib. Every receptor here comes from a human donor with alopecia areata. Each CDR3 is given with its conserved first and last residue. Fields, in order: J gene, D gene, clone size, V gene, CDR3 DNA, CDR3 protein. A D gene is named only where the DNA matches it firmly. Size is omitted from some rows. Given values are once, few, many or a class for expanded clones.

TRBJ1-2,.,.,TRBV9,TGTGCCAGCAGCCCCCTCGACGGGGCCAACTATGGCTACACCTTC,CASSPLDGANYGYTF
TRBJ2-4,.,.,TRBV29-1,TGCAGCGTTGAAGATAACAGAAACATTCAGTACTTC,CSVEDNRNIQYF
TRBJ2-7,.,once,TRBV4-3,TGCGCCAGCAGCCAATCGTCGGGGGCCTACGAGCAGTACTTC,CASSQSSGAYEQYF
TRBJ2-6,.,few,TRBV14,TGTGCCAGCAGCCAAGATAGTTTGTGGGAGCTCTCTGGGGCCAACGTCCTGACTTTC,CASSQDSLWELSGANVLTF
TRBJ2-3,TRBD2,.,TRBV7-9,TGTGCCAGCAGCTTTGACCCCTCTGGTACTAGCGGGAACCCAGATACGCAGTATTTT,CASSFDPSGTSGNPDTQYF
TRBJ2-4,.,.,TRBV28,TGTGCCAGCAGTTTCCGAGGACGGAACAAAAACATTCAGTACTTC,CASSFRGRNKNIQYF
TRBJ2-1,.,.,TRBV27,TGTGCCAGCAGCCTTACAGGAAATCCCTACAATGAGCAGTTCTTC,CASSLTGNPYNEQFF
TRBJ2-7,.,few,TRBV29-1,TGCAGCGTTGTGGACAGCTCCTACGAGCAGTACTTC,CSVVDSSYEQYF
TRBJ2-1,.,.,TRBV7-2,TGTGCCAGCAGCGTAGCGCTCTACAATGAGCAGTTCTTC,CASSVALYNEQFF
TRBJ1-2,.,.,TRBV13,TGTGCCAGCAGCTTAGACAGGAACTATGGCTACACCTTC,CASSLDRNYGYTF
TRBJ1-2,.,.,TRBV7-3,TGTGCCAGCAGCCTAGGCGGGAACTATGGCTACACCTTC,CASSLGGNYGYTF
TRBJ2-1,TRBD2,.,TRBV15,TGTGCCACCAGGGATAGCGGGAGCCTCCAGTTCTTC,CATRDSGSLQFF
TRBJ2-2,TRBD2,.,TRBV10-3,TGTGCCATCAGTGAGTTGTCTAGCGGGACCGCGAACACCGGGGAGCTGTTTTTT,CAISELSSGTANTGELFF
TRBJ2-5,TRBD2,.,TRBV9,TGTGCCAGCAGCGTAGACTGGCGGGGGATCCAAGAGACCCAGTACTTC,CASSVDWRGIQETQYF
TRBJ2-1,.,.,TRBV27,TGTGCCAGCACCCCCGGGGAAACTATGGACAAGGAAAATTACAATGAGCAGTTCTTC,CASTPGETMDKENYNEQFF